At least ten counts were recorded for the clone carrying this TCR beta chain. Its specificity is not known. RNA transcripts yielded amplified TCR beta CDR3 regions. The TCR CDR3 was amplified in a first-round RT-PCR using the HTBI primer set. TCRdb re-analysed the multiplex PCR reads in MiXCR, keeping a single row per CDR3 protein. The sample lists 400,000 to 500,000 distinct CDR3 sequences, roughly an eighth occurring once. The CDR3 has 15 amino acids. In germline, CDR1 is SGHAT, CDR2 FQNNGV. The J segment lost 6 bases and the V segment lost 5 bases, leaving 13 bases of the junction unmatched. These data are taken from a study of T cells in Graves' hyperthyroidism and ophthalmopathy. Uncontrolled infection, other autoimmune disease, pregnancy or lactation disqualified patients from enrolment. General study findings and limits: In validation, the model predicted ophthalmopathy. These predictions came a median roughly six months before onset. Blood also showed most of the thyroid clonotypes that were expanded above 0.001.

The TCR comes from a woman younger than 35 with Graves' hyperthyroidism. The material sequenced was blood. The chain combines TRBV11-2 with TRBJ2-7; 7 positions agree with TRBD1. The CDR3 nucleotides are TGTGCCAGCAGCGTCTTGACAGGGAAAGCTGGCGAGCAGTACTTC. Protein: CASSVLTGKAGEQYF. Using reference TRBV11-2 and TRBJ2-7 for the parts outside the CDR3, the full variable domain is EAGVAQSPRYKIIEKRQSVAFWCNPISGHATLYWYQQILGQGPKLLIQFQNNGVVDDSQLPKDRFSAERLKGVDSTLKIQPAKLEDSAVYLCASSVLTGKAGEQYFGPGTRLTVT.